The next 25 T cell receptor beta chains were all read from a single sample in a study of blood T cell repertoires in COVID-19. Generated by immunoSEQ multiplex PCR, the TCRdb table keeps only in-frame clones and is missing some. Of about 240,000 clones in the sample, 70% to 90% were seen once. The sample consisted of PBMCs or T cells enriched from blood (not recorded which). All receptors derive from a woman aged 35 to 49 with acute COVID-19.

V gene TRBV27 combines with J gene TRBJ2-6, with D perhaps matching TRBD1 (6 bases). CDR1 is MNHEY and CDR2 is SMNVEV in the germline V gene (reference sequence). The CDR3 is made up of 17 amino acids. The V end was cut by 2 bases, the J end by 1 base, with 12 bases between. The CDR3 loop reads CASSLTPQGSGANVLTF. The CDR3, as DNA: TGTGCCAGCAGTTTAACCCCACAGGGTTCTGGGGCCAACGTCCTGACTTTC.

V and J are TRBV19 and TRBJ2-1, with a weak D call TRBD2 (7 bases). The V gene lost 5 bases and the J gene lost 9 bases, with 14 bases spanning the gap. This CDR3 region has 13 residues. Germline CDR1 is LNHDA and CDR2 is SQIVND (reference sequence). Here the CDR3 reads CASSGIGGGEQFF. Here the CDR3 DNA reads TGTGCCAGTAGTGGGATAGGGGGGGGTGAGCAGTTCTTC. Looking up the rest from reference TRBV19 and TRBJ2-1 gives the full variable domain: DGGITQSPKYLFRKEGQNVTLSCEQNLNHDAMYWYRQDPGQGLRLIYYSQIVNDFQKGDIAEGYSVSREKKESFPLTVTSAQKNPTAFYLCASSGIGGGEQFFGPGTRLTVL.

This clone came up once. The chain is built from TRBV10-2 and TRBJ2-2; D possibly corresponds to TRBD1 (5 bases). The length of the CDR3 is 13 residues. Germline CDR1 WSHSY, CDR2 SAAADI. V lost 6 bases and J 4 bases, leaving 9 bases between the germline ends. The CDR3 protein is CASRVGPTGELFF. DNA of the CDR3: TGCGCCAGCAGGGTGGGGCCCACCGGGGAGCTGTTTTTT.

This clone has more than one count but fewer than ten. V gene TRBV11-3 combines with J gene TRBJ1-6; 9 bases align to TRBD1. J was trimmed by 0 bases and V by 6 bases; bases with no gene match: 3. This CDR3 is 16 amino acids long. Germline lookup yields CDR1 SGHNT and CDR2 YENEEA. CDR3 sequence reads: CASREQGASYNSPLHF. CDR3 nucleotide sequence: TGTGCCAGCAGGGAACAGGGGGCCTCCTATAATTCACCCCTCCACTTT.

This rearrangement joins TRBV6-5 to TRBJ2-1; 9 positions agree with TRBD2. Trimming cost V 2 bases and J 8 bases; bases outside gene matches: 7. CDR3 length: 15 residues. Germline V gives CDR1 MNHEY, CDR2 SVGAGI. Here the CDR3 DNA reads TGTGCCAGCAGTTACGCTAGCGGGGTTACAGATGAGCAGTTCTTC. Its translation is CASSYASGVTDEQFF.

The rearrangement joins TRBV19 to TRBJ2-1, with D possibly TRBD1 on 6 matching bases. This CDR3 has 14 amino acids. V gave up 3 bases and J gave up 4 bases, with 10 bases separating them. The germline V gene encodes CDR1 LNHDA and CDR2 SQIVND (reference sequence). Here the CDR3 DNA reads TGTGCCAGTAGTATCCTACAGGGTTACAATGAGCAGTTCTTC. This translates into CASSILQGYNEQFF.

Comment on this clone: This same CDR3 is encoded by further DNA sequences in the sample. The gene calls are TRBV4-2 and TRBJ2-4; 9 nucleotides match TRBD1. Trimming took 3 bases from V and 8 from J; bases not matched to a gene: 5. The germline V gene encodes CDR1 LGHNA and CDR2 YNFKEQ. This CDR3 comprises 14 residues. Here the CDR3 DNA reads TGTGCCAGCAGCCACACCAGACAGGGGGACATTCAGTACTTC. It encodes CASSHTRQGDIQYF.

This clone was found many times. The J gene is TRBJ2-1, the V gene TRBV7-2; tentatively, D is TRBD2 (5 bases). V was clipped by 3 bases and J by 8 bases, with 17 bases between them. The germline gives CDR1 SGHTA, CDR2 FQGNSA. The CDR3 consists of 15 residues. CDR3 amino acids: CASSFPDTRVYEQFF. The CDR3 DNA follows: TGTGCCAGCAGCTTCCCCGACACGAGGGTATATGAGCAGTTCTTC.

The chain couples TRBV19 to TRBJ1-5; D not resolved. CDR3 length equals 16 residues. CDR1 and CDR2 from the germline V gene are LNHDA and SQIVND (reference sequence). The V end lost 3 bases, the J end lost 0 bases, and 12 bases lay between the germline ends. The CDR3 here is CASSMVAGISNQPQHF. CDR3 nucleotide sequence: TGTGCCAGTAGTATGGTAGCGGGGATTAGCAATCAGCCCCAGCATTTT.

The chain is built from TRBV7-2 and TRBJ2-1, with 10 bases matching TRBD2. The ends lost 1 base at V and 9 bases at J; junction bases unmatched: 6. Germline V gives CDR1 SGHTA, CDR2 FQGNSA. CDR3 length: 15 amino acids. CDR3 bases: TGTGCCAGCAGCTTAGTGGGGGCTAGCGGGAGTGAGCAGTTCTTC. This translates into CASSLVGASGSEQFF.

The chain recombines TRBV4-1 with TRBJ1-1; D perhaps matches TRBD1 (5 bases). V was trimmed by 5 bases and J by 7 bases, leaving 20 bases between them. The CDR3 runs to 15 residues. The germline V gene encodes CDR1 MGHRA and CDR2 YSYEKL. CDR3 sequence: CASSSPGDSKGEAFF. CDR3 coding DNA: TGCGCCAGCAGCAGCCCCGGGGACTCGAAGGGTGAAGCTTTCTTT.

With respect to this clone: The identical CDR3 is also encoded by other nucleotide sequences in the sample. In DNA, the CDR3 is TGTGCCTGGAAGCGGGACACTGAAGCTTTCTTT. Residues: CAWKRDTEAFF. The gene calls are TRBV30 and TRBJ1-1; the D is unclear. Deletions cut 4 bases from V and 3 bases from J, with 6 bases between. CDR1 is GTSNPN and CDR2 is SVGIG in the germline V gene (reference sequence). The CDR3 totals 11 residues. Based on the CDR3 plus reference TRBV30 and TRBJ1-1, the full variable domain is SQTIHQWPATLVQPVGSPLSLECTVEGTSNPNLYWYRQAAGRGLQLLFYSVGIGQISSEVPQNLSASRPQDRQFILSSKKLLLSDSGFYLCAWKRDTEAFFGQGTRLTVV.

The chain links TRBV2 to TRBJ1-1; 7 bases map to TRBD1. This CDR3 is 13 amino acids long. The germline V gene has CDR1 SNHLY and CDR2 FYNNEI. V gave up 7 bases and J gave up 3 bases; unmatched junction bases: 5. The CDR3 region has the DNA TGTGCCAGCACCAAGGACAGGCACACTGAAGCTTTCTTT. Encoded protein: CASTKDRHTEAFF. The whole variable domain, remainder taken from reference TRBV2 and TRBJ1-1, is EPEVTQTPSHQVTQMGQEVILRCVPISNHLYFYWYRQILGQKVEFLVSFYNNEISEKSEIFDDQFSVERPDGSNFTLKIRSTKLEDSAMYFCASTKDRHTEAFFGQGTRLTVV.

This clone was observed once. This chain links TRBV10-3 with TRBJ2-7; 7 bases are a match to TRBD1. The V segment lost 6 bases and the J segment 4 bases; nucleotides outside the gene matches: 9. This CDR3 has 14 residues. CDR1 ENHRY and CDR2 SYGVKD come from the germline V gene. The CDR3 is CAISPGTATYEQYF. The CDR3 DNA reads as TGTGCCATCAGCCCCGGGACAGCTACTTACGAGCAGTACTTC.

The rearrangement uses TRBV2 and TRBJ1-3; no firm D call. The CDR3 is made up of 13 amino acids. V was clipped by 6 bases and J by 2 bases, with 8 bases between them. Germline assignment: CDR1 SNHLY and CDR2 FYNNEI. The CDR3 is CASSHIPGNTIYF. The CDR3, as DNA: TGTGCCAGCAGCCACATTCCTGGAAACACCATATATTTT.

The chain is built from TRBV4-1 and TRBJ2-2; TRBD2 is a possible D gene (5 bases). The CDR3 spans 17 residues. CDR1 and CDR2 from the germline V gene are MGHRA and YSYEKL. V shed 0 bases and J shed 0 bases, with 11 bases lying between them. CDR3 protein: CASSQDGSGANTGELFF. The CDR3 DNA reads as TGCGCCAGCAGCCAAGATGGAAGCGGAGCGAACACCGGGGAGCTGTTTTTT.

The chain carries TRBV11-3 and TRBJ2-1; D is ambiguous. This CDR3 region has 14 residues. The germline gives CDR1 SGHNT, CDR2 YENEEA. The germline V and J ends were trimmed by 1 base and 6 bases, with 10 bases remaining between them. Written as DNA, the CDR3 is TGTGCCAGCAGCTTAGTGGGTAGCTTCAATGAGCAGTTCTTC. Protein: CASSLVGSFNEQFF.

The V gene is TRBV24-1, the J gene TRBJ2-7, with TRBD1 identical over 9 bases. Unmatched junction bases numbered 13, after V lost 4 bases and J lost 4 bases. Germline-derived CDR1 and CDR2 are KGHDR and SFDVKD. The CDR3 covers 17 residues. CDR3 bases: TGTGCCACCAGTGAACCGACCGGGACAGGGTTTTTATACGAGCAGTACTTC. Its protein product is CATSEPTGTGFLYEQYF.

The gene calls are TRBV5-1 and TRBJ2-5, with D possibly matching TRBD2 (5 bases). Trimming took off 0 bases at V and 2 bases at J, with 11 bases between the two ends. CDR1 and CDR2 from the germline V gene are SGHRS and YFSETQ. The CDR3 is 15 amino acids. The CDR3 DNA reads TGCGCCAGCAGCTTGGAGGTGGGAGAACAAGAGACCCAGTACTTC. This translates into CASSLEVGEQETQYF. Supplemented by reference TRBV5-1 and TRBJ2-5, the full variable domain reads KAGVTQTPRYLIKTRGQQVTLSCSPISGHRSVSWYQQTPGQGLQFLFEYFSETQRNKGNFPGRFSGRQFSNSRSEMNVSTLELGDSALYLCASSLEVGEQETQYFGPGTRLLVL.

The genes are TRBV11-3 and TRBJ1-1; D gene unclear. This CDR3 has 15 amino acids. Deletions cut 5 bases from V and 1 base from J, with 14 bases between. Germline values: CDR1 SGHNT, CDR2 YENEEA. The CDR3 here is CASSPYSPGNTEAFF. For the CDR3, the DNA is TGTGCCAGCAGCCCCTATAGCCCTGGGAACACTGAAGCTTTCTTT.

J is TRBJ2-6 and V is TRBV15; maybe TRBD2 (6 bases). Per the germline V gene, CDR1 is LNHNV and CDR2 is YYDKDF (reference sequence). The CDR3 consists of 16 residues. The V gene lost 6 bases and the J gene lost 0 bases, with 12 bases spanning the gap. As DNA, the CDR3 is TGTGCCACCAGAACCCCGGGGGACTCTGGGGCCAACGTCCTGACTTTC. It yields the protein CATRTPGDSGANVLTF.

The chain couples TRBV15 to TRBJ1-1; D not certain. Looked up from germline, CDR1 is LNHNV and CDR2 is YYDKDF (reference sequence). The CDR3 runs 15 residues. Trimming pared 0 bases from V and 5 bases from J, leaving 13 bases between. The CDR3 loop is CATSRDPEGRTEAFF. CDR3 nucleotide sequence: TGTGCCACCAGCAGAGATCCCGAAGGGAGGACTGAAGCTTTCTTT.

V usage is TRBV15 and J usage is TRBJ2-7; 8 nucleotides agree with TRBD1. The CDR3 has 16 amino acids. CDR1 LNHNV and CDR2 YYDKDF come from the germline V gene (reference sequence). The ends lost 0 bases at V and 1 base at J; junction bases unmatched: 5. The CDR3 DNA follows: TGTGCCACCAGCAGAGATCCTAGGACAGGGTCCTACGAGCAGTACTTC. It yields the protein CATSRDPRTGSYEQYF. Complete variable domain (other parts from reference TRBV15 and TRBJ2-7): DAMVIQNPRYQVTQFGKPVTLSCSQTLNHNVMYWYQQKSSQAPKLLFHYYDKDFNNEADTPDNFQSRRPNTSFCFLDIRSPGLGDTAMYLCATSRDPRTGSYEQYFGPGTRLTVT.

V gene TRBV2 combines with J gene TRBJ1-1; D possibly corresponds to TRBD1 (5 bases). V lost 0 bases, J lost 0 bases, and 8 bases lay in between. The germline V gene has CDR1 SNHLY and CDR2 FYNNEI. This CDR3 spans 15 amino acids. CDR3 protein: CASSEARQMNTEAFF. The CDR3 DNA follows: TGTGCCAGCAGTGAAGCCCGACAGATGAACACTGAAGCTTTCTTT.

This clone was detected once. The chain combines TRBV2 with TRBJ2-1, with 8 bases matching TRBD1. The CDR3 consists of 15 residues. Trimming took 6 bases from V and 4 from J; bases not matched to a gene: 8. Germline V gives CDR1 SNHLY, CDR2 FYNNEI. The CDR3 sequence: CASSYQTGEYNEQFF. DNA of the CDR3: TGTGCCAGCAGCTACCAGACAGGGGAATACAATGAGCAGTTCTTC.